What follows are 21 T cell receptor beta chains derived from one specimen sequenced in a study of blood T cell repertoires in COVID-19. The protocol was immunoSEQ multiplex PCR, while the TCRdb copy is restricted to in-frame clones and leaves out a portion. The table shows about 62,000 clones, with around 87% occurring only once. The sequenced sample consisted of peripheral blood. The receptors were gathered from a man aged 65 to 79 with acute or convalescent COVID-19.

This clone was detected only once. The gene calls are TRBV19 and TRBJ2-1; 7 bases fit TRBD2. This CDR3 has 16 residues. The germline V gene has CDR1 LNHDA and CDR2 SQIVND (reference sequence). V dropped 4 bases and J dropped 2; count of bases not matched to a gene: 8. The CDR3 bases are TGTGCCAGTAGTAGGCCCGGGCGGGAGCCCTACAATGAGCAGTTCTTC. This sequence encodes CASSRPGREPYNEQFF.

The CDR3 loop reads CASSLFSGIQETQYF. CDR3 DNA sequence: TGTGCCAGCAGCTTATTTAGCGGAATCCAAGAGACCCAGTACTTC. The chain joins TRBV11-2 to TRBJ2-5, with a weak D call TRBD2 (6 bases). Trimming shortened V by 2 bases and J by 1 base, and 11 bases separated the two germline ends. The CDR3 extends over 15 amino acids. CDR1 and CDR2 from the germline V gene are SGHAT and FQNNGV. Complete variable domain (other parts from reference TRBV11-2 and TRBJ2-5): EAGVAQSPRYKIIEKRQSVAFWCNPISGHATLYWYQQILGQGPKLLIQFQNNGVVDDSQLPKDRFSAERLKGVDSTLKIQPAKLEDSAVYLCASSLFSGIQETQYFGPGTRLLVL.

This CDR3 reads CASSYATENTEAFF. For the CDR3, the DNA is TGTGCCAGCAGTTACGCGACAGAGAACACTGAAGCTTTCTTT. The chain carries TRBV6-6 and TRBJ1-1, with a weak D call TRBD1 (5 bases). Per germline, CDR1 MNHNY and CDR2 SVGAGI (reference sequence). V lost 2 bases and J 1 base, leaving 8 bases between the germline ends. This CDR3 region has 14 residues.

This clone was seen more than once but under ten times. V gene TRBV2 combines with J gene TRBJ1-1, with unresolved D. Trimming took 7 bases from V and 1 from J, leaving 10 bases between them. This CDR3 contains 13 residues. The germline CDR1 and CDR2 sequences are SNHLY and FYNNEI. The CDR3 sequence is CASILGRNTEAFF. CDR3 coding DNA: TGTGCCAGCATTCTTGGCAGGAACACTGAAGCTTTCTTT.

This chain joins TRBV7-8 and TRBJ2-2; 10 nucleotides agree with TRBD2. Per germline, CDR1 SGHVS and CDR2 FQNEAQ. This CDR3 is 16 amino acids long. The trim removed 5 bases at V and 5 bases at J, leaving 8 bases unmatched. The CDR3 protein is CASSKLAGRYTGELFF. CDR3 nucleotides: TGTGCCAGCAGCAAACTAGCGGGAAGGTATACCGGGGAGCTGTTTTTT.

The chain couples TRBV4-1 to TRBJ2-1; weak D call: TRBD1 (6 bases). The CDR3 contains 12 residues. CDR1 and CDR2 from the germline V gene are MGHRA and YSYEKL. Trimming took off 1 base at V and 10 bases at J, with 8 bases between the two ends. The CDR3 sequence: CASSQVGTEQFF. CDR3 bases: TGCGCCAGCAGCCAAGTGGGGACAGAGCAGTTCTTC.

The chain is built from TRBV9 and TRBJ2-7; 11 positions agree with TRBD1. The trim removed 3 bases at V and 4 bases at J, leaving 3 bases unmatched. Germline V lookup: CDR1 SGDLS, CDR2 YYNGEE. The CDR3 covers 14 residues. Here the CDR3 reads CASSAGQGVYEQYF. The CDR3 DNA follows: TGTGCCAGCAGCGCGGGACAGGGGGTTTACGAGCAGTACTTC.

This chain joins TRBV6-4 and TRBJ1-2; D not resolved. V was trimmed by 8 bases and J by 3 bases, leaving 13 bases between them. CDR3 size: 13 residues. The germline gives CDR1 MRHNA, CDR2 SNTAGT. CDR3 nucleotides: TGTGCCAGCGCACAGACGAGGGACTATGGCTACACCTTC. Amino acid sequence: CASAQTRDYGYTF.

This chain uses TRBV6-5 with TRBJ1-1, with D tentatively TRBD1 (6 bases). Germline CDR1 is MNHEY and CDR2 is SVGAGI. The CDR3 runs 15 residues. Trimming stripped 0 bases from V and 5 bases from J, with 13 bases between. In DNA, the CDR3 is TGTGCCAGCAGTTACTCGGGGCAGGGGTGGACTGAAGCTTTCTTT. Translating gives CASSYSGQGWTEAFF.

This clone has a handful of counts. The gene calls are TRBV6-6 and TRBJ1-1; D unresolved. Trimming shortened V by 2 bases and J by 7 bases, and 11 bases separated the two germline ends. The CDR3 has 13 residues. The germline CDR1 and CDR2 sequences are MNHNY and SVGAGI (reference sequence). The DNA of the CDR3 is TGTGCCAGCAGTTACCATGGCTTCGATGAAGCTTTCTTT. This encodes CASSYHGFDEAFF.

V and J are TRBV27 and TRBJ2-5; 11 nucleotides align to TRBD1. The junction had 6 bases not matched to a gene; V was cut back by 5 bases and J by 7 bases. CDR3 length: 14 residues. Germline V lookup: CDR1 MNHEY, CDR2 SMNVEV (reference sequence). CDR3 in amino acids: CASSPDRGRGTQYF. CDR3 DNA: TGTGCCAGCAGTCCGGACAGGGGGCGAGGGACCCAGTACTTC.

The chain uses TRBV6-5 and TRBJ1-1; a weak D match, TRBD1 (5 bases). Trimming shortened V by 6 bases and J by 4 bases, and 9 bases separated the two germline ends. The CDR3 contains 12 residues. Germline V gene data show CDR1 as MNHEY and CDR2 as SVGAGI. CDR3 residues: CASREGSTEAFF. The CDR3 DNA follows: TGTGCCAGCAGGGAGGGGTCCACTGAAGCTTTCTTT.

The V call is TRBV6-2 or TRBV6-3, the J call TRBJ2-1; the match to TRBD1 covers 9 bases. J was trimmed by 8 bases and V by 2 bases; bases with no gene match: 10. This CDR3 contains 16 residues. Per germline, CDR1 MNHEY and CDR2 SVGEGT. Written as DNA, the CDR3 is TGTGCCAGCAGTTACCCCCCGGGACAGGGAGCGGATGAGCAGTTCTTC. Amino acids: CASSYPPGQGADEQFF.

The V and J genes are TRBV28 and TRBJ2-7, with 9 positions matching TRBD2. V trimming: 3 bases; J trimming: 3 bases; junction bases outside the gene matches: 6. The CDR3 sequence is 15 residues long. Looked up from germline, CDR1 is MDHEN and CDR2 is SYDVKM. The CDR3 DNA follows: TGTGCCAGCAGTTTGGTCCTAGCGGGAAACTACGAGCAGTACTTC. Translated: CASSLVLAGNYEQYF.

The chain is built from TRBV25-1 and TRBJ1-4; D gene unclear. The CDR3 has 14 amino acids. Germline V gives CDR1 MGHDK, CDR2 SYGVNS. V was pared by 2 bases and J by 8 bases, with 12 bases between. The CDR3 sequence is CASSEATIQEKLFF. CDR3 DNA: TGTGCCAGCAGTGAAGCAACCATACAGGAAAAACTGTTTTTT.

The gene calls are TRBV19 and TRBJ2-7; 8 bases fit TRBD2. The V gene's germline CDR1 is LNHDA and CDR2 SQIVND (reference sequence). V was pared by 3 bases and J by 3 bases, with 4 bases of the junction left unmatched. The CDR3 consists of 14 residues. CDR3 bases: TGTGCCAGTAGTATTGGTAGCGGGAACTACGAGCAGTACTTC. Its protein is CASSIGSGNYEQYF.

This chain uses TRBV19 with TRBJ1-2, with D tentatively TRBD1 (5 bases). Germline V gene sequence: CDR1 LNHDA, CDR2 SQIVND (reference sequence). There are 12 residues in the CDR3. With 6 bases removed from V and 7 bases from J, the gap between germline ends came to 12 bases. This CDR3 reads CASRTDSLGYTF. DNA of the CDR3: TGTGCCAGTAGAACAGACAGCCTTGGCTACACCTTC.

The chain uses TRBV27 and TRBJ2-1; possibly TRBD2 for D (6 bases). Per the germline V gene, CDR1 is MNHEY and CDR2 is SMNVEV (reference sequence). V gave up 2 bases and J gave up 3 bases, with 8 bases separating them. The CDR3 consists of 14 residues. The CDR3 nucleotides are TGTGCCAGCAGTTTAGGAGGGAACTACAATGAGCAGTTCTTC. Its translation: CASSLGGNYNEQFF.

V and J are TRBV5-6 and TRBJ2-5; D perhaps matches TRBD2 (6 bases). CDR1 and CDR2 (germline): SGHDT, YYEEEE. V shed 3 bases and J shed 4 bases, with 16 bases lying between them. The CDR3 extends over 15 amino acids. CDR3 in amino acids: CASSYITGGAETQYF. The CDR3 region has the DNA TGTGCCAGCAGCTACATTACCGGGGGAGCAGAGACCCAGTACTTC.

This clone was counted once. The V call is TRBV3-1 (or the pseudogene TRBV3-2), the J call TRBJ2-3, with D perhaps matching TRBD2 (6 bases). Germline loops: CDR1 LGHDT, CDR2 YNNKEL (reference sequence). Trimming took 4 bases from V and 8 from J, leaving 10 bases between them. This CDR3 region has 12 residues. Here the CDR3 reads CASSLGTPTQYF. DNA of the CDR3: TGTGCCAGCAGCCTCGGGACTCCTACGCAGTATTTT.

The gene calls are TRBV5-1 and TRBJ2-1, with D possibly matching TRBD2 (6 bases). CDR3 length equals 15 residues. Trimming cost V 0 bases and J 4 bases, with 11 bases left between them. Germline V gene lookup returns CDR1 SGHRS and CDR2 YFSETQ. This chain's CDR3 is CASSLAGEIYNEQFF. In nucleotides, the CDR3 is TGCGCCAGCAGCTTGGCGGGGGAGATTTACAATGAGCAGTTCTTC. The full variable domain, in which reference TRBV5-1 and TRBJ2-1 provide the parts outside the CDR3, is KAGVTQTPRYLIKTRGQQVTLSCSPISGHRSVSWYQQTPGQGLQFLFEYFSETQRNKGNFPGRFSGRQFSNSRSEMNVSTLELGDSALYLCASSLAGEIYNEQFFGPGTRLTVL.